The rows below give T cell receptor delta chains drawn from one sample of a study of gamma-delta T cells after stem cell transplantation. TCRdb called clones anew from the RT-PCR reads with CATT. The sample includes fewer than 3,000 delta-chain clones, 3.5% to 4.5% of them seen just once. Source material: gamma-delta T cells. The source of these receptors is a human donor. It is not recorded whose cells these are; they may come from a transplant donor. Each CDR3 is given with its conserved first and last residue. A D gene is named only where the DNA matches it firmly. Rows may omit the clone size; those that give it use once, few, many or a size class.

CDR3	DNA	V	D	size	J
CACDVLGAADKLIF	TGTGCCTGTGATGTACTGGGGGCCGCCGATAAACTCATCTTT	TRDV2	TRDD3	medium-sized	TRDJ1
CACEVLGIPQGDKLIF	TGTGCCTGTGAAGTACTGGGGATCCCCCAGGGCGATAAACTCATCTTT	TRDV2	TRDD3	few	TRDJ1
CACDTAGGYSWDTRQMFF	TGTGCCTGTGACACGGCCGGGGGATACTCCTGGGACACCCGACAGATGTTTTTC	TRDV2	TRDD3	medium-sized	TRDJ3
CACDALLFTDKLIF	TGTGCCTGTGACGCTTTACTGTTCACCGATAAACTCATCTTT	TRDV2	NA	medium-sized	TRDJ1
CACVTAGGQGSWDTRQMFF	TGTGCCTGTGTCACGGCTGGGGGCCAAGGCTCCTGGGACACCCGACAGATGTTTTTC	TRDV2	TRDD3	NA	TRDJ3
CALGDSFLLGGFISTDKLIF	TGTGCTCTTGGGGATTCCTTTCTACTGGGGGGTTTTATCAGCACCGATAAACTCATCTTT	TRDV1	TRDD3	few	TRDJ1
CACDTVLAGDTDKLIF	TGTGCCTGTGACACCGTCCTGGCTGGAGACACCGATAAACTCATCTTT	TRDV2	NA	large	TRDJ1
CACDLLGSGDTRVPDKLIF	TGTGCCTGTGATTTACTGGGGTCGGGGGATACGCGAGTTCCCGATAAACTCATCTTT	TRDV2	TRDD3	few	TRDJ1
CACDTAELGDTRGKGIYTDKLIF	TGTGCCTGTGACACCGCTGAGCTGGGGGATACGCGTGGGAAAGGGATTTACACCGATAAACTCATCTTT	TRDV2	TRDD3	few	TRDJ1
CACDTGTGGYATTWDTRQMFF	TGTGCCTGTGACACCGGGACTGGGGGATACGCAACTACCTGGGACACCCGACAGATGTTTTTC	TRDV2	TRDD3	NA	TRDJ3
CACDQSYWGIRSTPSHTDKLIF	TGTGCCTGTGACCAATCGTACTGGGGGATACGTAGTACGCCATCGCACACCGATAAACTCATCTTT	TRDV2	TRDD3	few	TRDJ1
CACDTVGTEEDWDTRQMFF	TGTGCCTGTGACACCGTCGGGACCGAAGAAGACTGGGACACCCGACAGATGTTTTTC	TRDV2	NA	few	TRDJ3
CACDPLSLGDTSPDKFIF	TGTGCCTGTGACCCCCTTTCACTGGGCGATACCTCTCCCGATAAATTCATCTTT	TRDV2	NA	few	TRDJ1
CACDSLGVNTDKLIF	TGTGCCTGTGACAGTCTGGGGGTCAACACCGATAAACTCATCTTT	TRDV2	TRDD3	medium-sized	TRDJ1
CACDTLGDSLITDKLIF	TGTGCCTGTGACACTCTGGGGGATTCCTTGATCACCGATAAACTCATCTTT	TRDV2	TRDD3	few	TRDJ1
CACDSLATQGDSILRADKLIF	TGTGCCTGTGATAGCCTCGCCACCCAGGGGGATTCTATCCTTCGGGCCGATAAACTCATCTTT	TRDV2	TRDD3	medium-sized	TRDJ1
CACDKLGDKATDKLIF	TGTGCCTGTGACAAACTGGGGGATAAGGCCACCGATAAACTCATCTTT	TRDV2	TRDD3	few	TRDJ1
CACDTLVGGYAYTDKLIF	TGTGCCTGTGACACCCTTGTTGGGGGATACGCGTACACCGATAAACTCATCTTT	TRDV2	TRDD3	large	TRDJ1
CACDTWGRSWDTRQMFF	TGTGCCTGTGACACCTGGGGTCGCTCCTGGGACACCCGACAGATGTTTTTC	TRDV2	NA	few	TRDJ3
CACAELGDTGVYTDKLIF	TGTGCCTGTGCTGAACTGGGGGATACGGGGGTGTACACCGATAAACTCATCTTT	TRDV2	TRDD3	medium-sized	TRDJ1
CACDTVEDTDKLIF	TGTGCCTGTGACACCGTGGAGGACACCGATAAACTCATCTTT	TRDV2	NA	few	TRDJ1
CACDNMTFGRMATNTPTNTDKLIF	TGTGCCTGTGACAATATGACCTTTGGGCGGATGGCGACGAACACCCCCACAAACACCGATAAACTCATCTTT	TRDV2	NA	medium-sized	TRDJ1